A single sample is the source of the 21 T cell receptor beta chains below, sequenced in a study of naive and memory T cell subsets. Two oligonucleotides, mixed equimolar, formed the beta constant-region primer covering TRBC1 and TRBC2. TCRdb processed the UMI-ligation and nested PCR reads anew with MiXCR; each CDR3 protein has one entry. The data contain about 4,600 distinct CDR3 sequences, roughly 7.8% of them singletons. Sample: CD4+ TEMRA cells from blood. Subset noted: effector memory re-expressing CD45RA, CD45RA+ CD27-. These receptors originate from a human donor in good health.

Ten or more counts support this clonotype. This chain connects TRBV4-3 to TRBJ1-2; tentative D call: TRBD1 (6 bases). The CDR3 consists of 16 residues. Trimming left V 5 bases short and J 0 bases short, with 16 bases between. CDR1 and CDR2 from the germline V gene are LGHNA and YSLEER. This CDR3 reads CASSVQSTGANYGYTF. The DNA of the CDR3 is TGCGCCAGCAGCGTTCAATCGACAGGAGCTAACTATGGCTACACCTTC.

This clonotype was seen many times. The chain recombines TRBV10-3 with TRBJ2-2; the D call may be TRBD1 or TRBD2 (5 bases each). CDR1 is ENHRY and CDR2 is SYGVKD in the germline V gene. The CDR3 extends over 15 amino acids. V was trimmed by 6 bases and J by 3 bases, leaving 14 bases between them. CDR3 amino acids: CAIRTGTADTGELFF. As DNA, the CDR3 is TGTGCCATCAGAACCGGGACGGCAGACACCGGGGAGCTGTTTTTT.

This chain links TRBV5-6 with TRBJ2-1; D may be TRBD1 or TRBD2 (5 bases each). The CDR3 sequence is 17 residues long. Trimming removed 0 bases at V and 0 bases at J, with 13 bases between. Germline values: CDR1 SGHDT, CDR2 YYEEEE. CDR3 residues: CASSLARDGSSYNEQFF. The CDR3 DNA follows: TGTGCCAGCAGCTTGGCGAGGGACGGAAGCTCCTACAATGAGCAGTTCTTC.

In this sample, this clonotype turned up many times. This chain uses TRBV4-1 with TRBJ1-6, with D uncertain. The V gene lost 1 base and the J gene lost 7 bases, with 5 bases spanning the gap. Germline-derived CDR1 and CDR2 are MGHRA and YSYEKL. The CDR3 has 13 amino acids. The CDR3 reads CASSQVVNSPLHF. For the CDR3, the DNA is TGCGCCAGCAGCCAAGTGGTGAATTCACCCCTCCACTTT.

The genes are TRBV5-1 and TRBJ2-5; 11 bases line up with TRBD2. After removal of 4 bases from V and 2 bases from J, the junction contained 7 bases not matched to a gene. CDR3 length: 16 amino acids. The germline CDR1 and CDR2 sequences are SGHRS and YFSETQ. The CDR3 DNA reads TGCGCCAGCAGCGCTCTAGCGGGAGGAGGTCAAGAGACCCAGTACTTC. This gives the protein CASSALAGGGQETQYF.

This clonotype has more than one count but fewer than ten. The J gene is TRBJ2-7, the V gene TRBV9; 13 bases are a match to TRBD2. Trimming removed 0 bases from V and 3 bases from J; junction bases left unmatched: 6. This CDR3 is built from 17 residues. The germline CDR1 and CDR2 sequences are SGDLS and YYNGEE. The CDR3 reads CASSVGTSGSVGYEQYF. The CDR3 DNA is TGTGCCAGCAGCGTAGGGACTAGCGGGAGTGTGGGCTACGAGCAGTACTTC.

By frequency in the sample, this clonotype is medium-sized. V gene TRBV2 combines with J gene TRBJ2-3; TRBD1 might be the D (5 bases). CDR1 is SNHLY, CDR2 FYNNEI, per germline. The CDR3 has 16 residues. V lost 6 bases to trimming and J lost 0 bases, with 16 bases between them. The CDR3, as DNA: TGTGCCAGCAGGCTGACAGCAACCACTAGCACAGATACGCAGTATTTT. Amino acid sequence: CASRLTATTSTDTQYF.

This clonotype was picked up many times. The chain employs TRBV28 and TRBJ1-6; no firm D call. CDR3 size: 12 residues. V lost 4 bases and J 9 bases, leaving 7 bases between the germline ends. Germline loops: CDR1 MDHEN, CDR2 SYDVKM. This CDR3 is CASSSLSSPLHF. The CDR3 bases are TGTGCCAGCAGTTCCTTGTCTTCACCCCTCCACTTT.

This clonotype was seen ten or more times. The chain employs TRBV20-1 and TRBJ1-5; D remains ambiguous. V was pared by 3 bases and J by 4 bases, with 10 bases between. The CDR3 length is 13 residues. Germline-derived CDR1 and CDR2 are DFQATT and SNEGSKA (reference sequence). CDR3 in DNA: TGCAGTGCTAGTCGGACTATTAATCAGCCCCAGCATTTT. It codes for CSASRTINQPQHF.

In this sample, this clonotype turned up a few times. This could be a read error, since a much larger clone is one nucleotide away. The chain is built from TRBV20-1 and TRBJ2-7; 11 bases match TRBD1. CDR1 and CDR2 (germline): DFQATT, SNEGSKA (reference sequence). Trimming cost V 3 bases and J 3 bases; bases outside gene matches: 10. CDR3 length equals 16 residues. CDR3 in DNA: TGCAGTGCTAGTCAGGGACAGGGGGTCAACCTCTACGAGCAGTACTTC. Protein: CSASQGQGVNLYEQYF.

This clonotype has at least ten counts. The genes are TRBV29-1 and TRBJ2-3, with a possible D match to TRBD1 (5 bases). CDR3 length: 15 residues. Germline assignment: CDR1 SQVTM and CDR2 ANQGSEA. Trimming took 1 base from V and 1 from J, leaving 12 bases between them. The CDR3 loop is CSVEGSGAGTDTQYF. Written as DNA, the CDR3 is TGCAGCGTTGAAGGCTCTGGGGCTGGCACAGATACGCAGTATTTT.

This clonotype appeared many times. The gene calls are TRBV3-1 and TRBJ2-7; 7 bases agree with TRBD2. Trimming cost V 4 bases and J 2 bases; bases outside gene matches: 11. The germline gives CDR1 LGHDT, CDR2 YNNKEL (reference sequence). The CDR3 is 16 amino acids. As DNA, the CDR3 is TGTGCCAGCAGCCGCGATAGCGGGTCCTCCCCCTACGAGCAGTACTTC. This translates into CASSRDSGSSPYEQYF.

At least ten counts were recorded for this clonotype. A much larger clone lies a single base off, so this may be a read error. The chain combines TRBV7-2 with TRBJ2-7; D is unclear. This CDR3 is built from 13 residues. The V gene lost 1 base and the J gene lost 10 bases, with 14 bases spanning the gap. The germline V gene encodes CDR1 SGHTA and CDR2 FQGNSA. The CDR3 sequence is CASSLVAHKHQYF. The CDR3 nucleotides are TGTGCCAGCAGCTTAGTCGCCCACAAGCACCAGTACTTC.

The CDR3 DNA is TGCGCCACCGCACCGTTCGGCATCTTGGAGCAGTACTTC. Translating it yields CATAPFGILEQYF. The gene calls are TRBV10-1 and TRBJ2-7; unclear D gene. Looked up from germline, CDR1 is WNHNN and CDR2 is SYGVQD (reference sequence). The CDR3 has 13 residues. Trimming shortened V by 10 bases and J by 7 bases, and 20 bases separated the two germline ends.

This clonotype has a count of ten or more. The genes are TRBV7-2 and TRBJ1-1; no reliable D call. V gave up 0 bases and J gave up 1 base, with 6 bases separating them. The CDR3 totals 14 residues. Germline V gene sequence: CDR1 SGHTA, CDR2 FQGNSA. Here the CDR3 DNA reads TGTGCCAGCAGCTTAGCCGTGGGGAACACTGAAGCTTTCTTT. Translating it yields CASSLAVGNTEAFF.

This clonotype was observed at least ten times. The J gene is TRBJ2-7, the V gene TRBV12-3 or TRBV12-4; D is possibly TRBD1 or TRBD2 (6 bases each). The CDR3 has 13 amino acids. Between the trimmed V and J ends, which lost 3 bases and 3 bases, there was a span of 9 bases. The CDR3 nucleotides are TGTGCCAGCAGTTTTAAGGGGGGCTACGAGCAGTACTTC. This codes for CASSFKGGYEQYF.

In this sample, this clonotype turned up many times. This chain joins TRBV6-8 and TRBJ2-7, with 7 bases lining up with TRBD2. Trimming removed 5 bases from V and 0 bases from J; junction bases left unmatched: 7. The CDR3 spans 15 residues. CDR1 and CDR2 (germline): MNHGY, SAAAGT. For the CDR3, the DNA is TGTGCCAGCAGTCGGGACTCGGGGGGCTCCTACGAGCAGTACTTC. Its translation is CASSRDSGGSYEQYF.

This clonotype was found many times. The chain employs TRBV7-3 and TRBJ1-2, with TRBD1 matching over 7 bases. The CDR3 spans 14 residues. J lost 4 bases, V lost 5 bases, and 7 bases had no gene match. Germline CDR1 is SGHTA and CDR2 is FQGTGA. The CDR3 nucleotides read TGTGCCAGCAGCGCACAGGGACAGCCCTATGGCTACACCTTC. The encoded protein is CASSAQGQPYGYTF.

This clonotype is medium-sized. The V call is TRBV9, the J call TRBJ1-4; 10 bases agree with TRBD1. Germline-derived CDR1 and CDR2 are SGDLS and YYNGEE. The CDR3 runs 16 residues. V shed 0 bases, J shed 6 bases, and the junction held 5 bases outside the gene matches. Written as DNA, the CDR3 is TGTGCCAGCAGCGTAGGAGGGACAGGGGATTATGAAAAACTGTTTTTT. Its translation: CASSVGGTGDYEKLFF.

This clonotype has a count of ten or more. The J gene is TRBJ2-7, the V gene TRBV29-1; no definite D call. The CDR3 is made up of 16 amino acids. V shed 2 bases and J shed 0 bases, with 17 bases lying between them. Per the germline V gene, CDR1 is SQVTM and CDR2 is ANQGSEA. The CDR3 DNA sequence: TGCAGCGTTGAATCCGCTACCGGAGTAAGCTCCTACGAGCAGTACTTC. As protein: CSVESATGVSSYEQYF.

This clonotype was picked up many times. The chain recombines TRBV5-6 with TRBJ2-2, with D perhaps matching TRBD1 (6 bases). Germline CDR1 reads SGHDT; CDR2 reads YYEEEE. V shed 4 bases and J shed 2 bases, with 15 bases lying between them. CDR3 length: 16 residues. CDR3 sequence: CASSPMTGPNTGELFF. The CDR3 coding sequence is TGTGCCAGCAGCCCTATGACAGGACCAAACACCGGGGAGCTGTTTTTT. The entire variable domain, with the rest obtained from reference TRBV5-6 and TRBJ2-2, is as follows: DAGVTQSPTHLIKTRGQQVTLRCSPKSGHDTVSWYQQALGQGPQFIFQYYEEEERQRGNFPDRFSGHQFPNYSSELNVNALLLGDSALYLCASSPMTGPNTGELFFGEGSRLTVL.